This T cell receptor (beta chain) derives from a study of blood T cell repertoires in COVID-19. Study at large: COVID-19 samples, acute and convalescent, were from the United States, Italy and Spain. PBMCs, B-cell-depleted T cells, or T cells were the source of the cDNA or gDNA that made up the material.

V was cut by 2 bases and J by 4 bases, with 12 bases left in between. The CDR3 is 15 residues long. Germline-derived CDR1 and CDR2 are MNHEY and SVGAGI. In the study's own analysis: Reference gene primer amplification yielded estimated nucleated cell counts. Here immunoSEQ multiplex PCR was the method, and the copy in TCRdb shows in-frame clones only, minus some. For V, J and clone size, that table is used; D and trimming come from the DNA. In the table there are over 200,000 clones, around 82% of which are singletons. Input material: peripheral blood. The rearrangement links TRBV6-5 to TRBJ2-1, with TRBD2 as a possible D gene (6 bases). The receptor's source is a woman in her thirties or forties with active or convalescent COVID-19. The CDR3 loop reads CASSYLGGSYNEQFF. The CDR3 coding sequence is TGTGCCAGCAGTTACCTGGGGGGATCTTACAATGAGCAGTTCTTC.